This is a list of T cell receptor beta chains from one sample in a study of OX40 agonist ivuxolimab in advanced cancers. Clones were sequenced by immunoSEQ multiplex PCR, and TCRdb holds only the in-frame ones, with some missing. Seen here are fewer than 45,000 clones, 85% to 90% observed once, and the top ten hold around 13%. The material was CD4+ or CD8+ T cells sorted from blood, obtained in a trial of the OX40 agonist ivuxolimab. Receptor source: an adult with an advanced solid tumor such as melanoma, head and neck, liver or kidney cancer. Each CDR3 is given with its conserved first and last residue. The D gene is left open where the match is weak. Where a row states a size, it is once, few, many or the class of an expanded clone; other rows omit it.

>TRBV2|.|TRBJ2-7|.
TGTGCCAGCAGTGAATGGGCCTCGTTCCACGAGCAGTACTTC
CASSEWASFHEQYF
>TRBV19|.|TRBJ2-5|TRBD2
TGTGCCAGTAGCCTCGGGTTTAGGCTAGCGGGACACTGGAGAGAGACCCAGTACTTC
CASSLGFRLAGHWRETQYF
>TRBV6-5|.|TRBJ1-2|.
TGTGCCAGCAGTTACTCGGGGGGACATTATGGCTACACCTTC
CASSYSGGHYGYTF
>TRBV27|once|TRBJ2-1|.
TGTGCCAGCAGTTTACTGCGGGCCTTGGACAATGAGCAGTTCTTC
CASSLLRALDNEQFF
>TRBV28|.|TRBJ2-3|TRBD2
TGTGCCAGCAGACCCCACTCGGGAGGAGGAGACACAGATACGCAGTATTTT
CASRPHSGGGDTDTQYF
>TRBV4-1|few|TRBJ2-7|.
TGCGCCAGCAGCCAAGTAACAGGGCACTACGAGCAGTACTTC
CASSQVTGHYEQYF
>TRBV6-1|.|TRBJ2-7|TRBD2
TGTGCCAGCAGTACTAGCGGGAGCTTGAACGAGCAGTACTTC
CASSTSGSLNEQYF
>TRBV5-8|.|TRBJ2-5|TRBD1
TGTGCCAGCAGCTTGGTCAATCCAGGGGGCTCCTACCAAGAGACCCAGTACTTC
CASSLVNPGGSYQETQYF
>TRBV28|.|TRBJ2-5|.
TGTGCCAGCAGTTTAGACAGACTACAAGAGACCCAGTACTTC
CASSLDRLQETQYF
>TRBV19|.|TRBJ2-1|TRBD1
TGTGCCAGTAACCCTGGGACAGGGGGCAATGAGCAGTTCTTC
CASNPGTGGNEQFF
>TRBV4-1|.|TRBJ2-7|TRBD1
TGCGCCAGCAGCCAGGAGATACAGGGGGCGAGCTCCTACGAGCAGTACTTC
CASSQEIQGASSYEQYF
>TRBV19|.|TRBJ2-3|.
TGTGCCAGTGGGAGGTGGGGGCGCACAGATACGCAGTATTTT
CASGRWGRTDTQYF
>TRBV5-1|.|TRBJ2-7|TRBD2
TGCGCCAGCAGCTTGGGGGGACTAGCTCGGGACGAGCAGTACTTC
CASSLGGLARDEQYF
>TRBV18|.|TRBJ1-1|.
TGTGCCAGCTCACCTGGCACTGAAGCTTTCTTT
CASSPGTEAFF
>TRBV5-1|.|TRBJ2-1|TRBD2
TGCGCCAGCAGCTGGGGACTAGCGGCCTACAATGAGCAGTTCTTC
CASSWGLAAYNEQFF
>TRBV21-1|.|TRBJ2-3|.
TGTGCCAGCAGCAAAGGAAAGGGGGGACTAGTTACAGATACGCAGTATTTT
CASSKGKGGLVTDTQYF
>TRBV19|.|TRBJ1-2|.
TGTGCCAGTAGTATAGTCAGCACTCGCTATGGCTACACCTTC
CASSIVSTRYGYTF
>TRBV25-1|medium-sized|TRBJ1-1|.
TGTGCCAGCAGTGAATTGGGTGGGGAAGCTTTCTTT
CASSELGGEAFF
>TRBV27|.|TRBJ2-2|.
TGTGCCAGCTTCCCCGGGACTTCGAACACCGGGGAGCTGTTTTTT
CASFPGTSNTGELFF
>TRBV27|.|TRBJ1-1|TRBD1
TGTGCCAGCAGTCCCCTGACAGGGTCTGGCACTGAAGCTTTCTTT
CASSPLTGSGTEAFF
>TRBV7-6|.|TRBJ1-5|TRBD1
TGTGCCAGCAGCTTCGGGACAGGAGATCAGCCCCAGCATTTT
CASSFGTGDQPQHF
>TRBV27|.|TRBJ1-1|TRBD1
TGTGCCAGCAGTTTTACCCCCAGGGGGCAGGCTTTCTTT
CASSFTPRGQAFF
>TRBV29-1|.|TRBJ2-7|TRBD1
TGCAGCGTTGAGGGACAGGGGGCTTCCTACGAGCAGTACTTC
CSVEGQGASYEQYF
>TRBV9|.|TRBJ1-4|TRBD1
TGTGCCAGCAGCGTAGGGGGAACAGGGGCAATTGAAAAACTGTTTTTT
CASSVGGTGAIEKLFF
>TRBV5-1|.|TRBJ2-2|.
TGCGCCAGCAGCACAGGGGAGGTTACCGGGGAGCTGTTTTTT
CASSTGEVTGELFF
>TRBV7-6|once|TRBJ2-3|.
TGTGCCAGCAGCTTAGCCGGGGATAGCGGATCCACAGATACGCAGTATTTT
CASSLAGDSGSTDTQYF
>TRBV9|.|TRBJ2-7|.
TGTGCCAGCAGCGTAGAGAGCAGACCTACTACCGAGCAGTACTTC
CASSVESRPTTEQYF
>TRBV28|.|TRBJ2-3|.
TGTGCCAGCAGCCCATTACCTAGCACAGATACGCAGTATTTT
CASSPLPSTDTQYF
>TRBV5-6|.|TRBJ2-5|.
TGTGCCAGCAGCGGGGACGGTAAAGAGACCCAGTACTTC
CASSGDGKETQYF
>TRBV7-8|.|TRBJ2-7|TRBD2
TGTGCCAGCAGCTCCCGTGGGACTAGCGGTTTCTCCTACGAGCAGTACTTC
CASSSRGTSGFSYEQYF
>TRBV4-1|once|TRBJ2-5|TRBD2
TGCGCCAGCAGCCAAGACCCTAGCGGGAGCCCAGAGACCCAGTACTTC
CASSQDPSGSPETQYF
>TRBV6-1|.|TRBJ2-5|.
TGTGCCAGCACCCTTCCGGACAGCCAAGAGACCCAGTACTTC
CASTLPDSQETQYF
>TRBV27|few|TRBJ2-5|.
TGTGCCACCTCCAAACAGGGTCGGGAGACCCAGTACTTC
CATSKQGRETQYF
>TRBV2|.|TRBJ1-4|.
TGTGCCACCCGACGGACAGCTACTAATGAAAAACTGTTTTTT
CATRRTATNEKLFF
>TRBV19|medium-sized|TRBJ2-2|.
TGTGCCAGTAGTGTTGGTAGCGGAGGGCTTAGCACCGGGGAGCTGTTTTTT
CASSVGSGGLSTGELFF
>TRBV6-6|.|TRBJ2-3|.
TGTGCCAGCAGTTACCTCCAGGCGGGGAGCACAGATACGCAGTATTTT
CASSYLQAGSTDTQYF
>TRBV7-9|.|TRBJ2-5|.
TGTGCCAGCAGCCCCCTTTTCGGCAGTGGAGAGACCCAGTACTTC
CASSPLFGSGETQYF
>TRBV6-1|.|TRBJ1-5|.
TGTGCCAGCAGTGAAGGGGATAGCAATCAGCCCCAGCATTTT
CASSEGDSNQPQHF
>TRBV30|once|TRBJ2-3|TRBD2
TGTGCCTGGAGTAATAGCGGGTTTACTGATACGCAGTATTTT
CAWSNSGFTDTQYF
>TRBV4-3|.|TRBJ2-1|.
TGCGCCAGCAGCCAAGACTACAATGAGCAGTTCTTC
CASSQDYNEQFF
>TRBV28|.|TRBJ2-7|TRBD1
TGTGCCAGCAGCCCCAATGGACAGGGCTACGAGCAGTACTTC
CASSPNGQGYEQYF
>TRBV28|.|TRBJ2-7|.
TGTGCCAGCAGTTTAAGCTACAGCTCCTACGAGCAGTACTTC
CASSLSYSSYEQYF
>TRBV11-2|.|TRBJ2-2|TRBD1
TGTGCCAGCAGCTTCGGGACAGGGGACACCGGGGAGCTGTTTTTT
CASSFGTGDTGELFF
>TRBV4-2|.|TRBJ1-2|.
TGTGCCAGCAGCCAAGATCGGGGGGGGCTTTTCTATGGCTACACCTTC
CASSQDRGGLFYGYTF
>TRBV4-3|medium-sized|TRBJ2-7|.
TGCGCCAGCAGCCAACCCTTTACTTTTAGCCAAAGCTCCTACGAGCAGTACTTC
CASSQPFTFSQSSYEQYF
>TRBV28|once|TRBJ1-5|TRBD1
TGTGCCAGCAGCTGGAGGGGGACAGGGCCGTATAGCAATCAGCCCCAGCATTTT
CASSWRGTGPYSNQPQHF
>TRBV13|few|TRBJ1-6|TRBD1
TGTGCCAGCAGGTCCGGGACAGGGTCTTCGGATAATTCACCCCTCCACTTT
CASRSGTGSSDNSPLHF
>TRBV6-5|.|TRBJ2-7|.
TGTGCCAGCAGTTACGGGAGCTTCTACGAGCAGTACTTC
CASSYGSFYEQYF